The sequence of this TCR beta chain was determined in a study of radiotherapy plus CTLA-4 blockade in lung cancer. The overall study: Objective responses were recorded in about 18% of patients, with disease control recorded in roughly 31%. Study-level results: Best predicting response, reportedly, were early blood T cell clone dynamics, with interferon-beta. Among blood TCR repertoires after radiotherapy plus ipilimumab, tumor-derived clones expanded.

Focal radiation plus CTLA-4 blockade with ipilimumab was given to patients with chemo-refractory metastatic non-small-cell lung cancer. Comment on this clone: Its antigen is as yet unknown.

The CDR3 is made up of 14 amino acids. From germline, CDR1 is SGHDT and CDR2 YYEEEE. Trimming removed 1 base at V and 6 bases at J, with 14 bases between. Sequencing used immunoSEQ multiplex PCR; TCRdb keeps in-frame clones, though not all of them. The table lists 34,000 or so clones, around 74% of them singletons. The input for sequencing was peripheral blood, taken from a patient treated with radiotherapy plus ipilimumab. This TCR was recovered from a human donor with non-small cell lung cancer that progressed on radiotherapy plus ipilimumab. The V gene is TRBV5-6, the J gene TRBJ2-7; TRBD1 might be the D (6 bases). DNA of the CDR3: TGTGCCAGCAGCTTGTACACAGGGTTCGTCGAGCAGTACTTC. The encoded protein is CASSLYTGFVEQYF.